This TCR beta chain was identified in a study of shared clonotypes between healthy human individuals. Trimming removed 2 bases at V and 5 bases at J, with 3 bases between. Germline CDR1 KGHSH, CDR2 LQKENI. The CDR3 is 11 amino acids. TCRdb's table, derived via immunoSEQ multiplex PCR, lists solely in-frame clones and lacks some. The data hold under 2,500,000 clones, with approximately 95% observed a single time. A remark on this clone: In the same sample, other DNA sequences code for this CDR3.

The clonotype was recovered from a young man in good health. The chain carries TRBV18 and TRBJ1-1; unclear D gene. The sequenced material came from naive CD4+ T cells sorted from blood. Subset here: CD45RA+ positively selected. The CDR3 is CASSPGTEAFF. The DNA for the CDR3 is TGTGCCAGCTCACCAGGTACTGAAGCTTTCTTT.